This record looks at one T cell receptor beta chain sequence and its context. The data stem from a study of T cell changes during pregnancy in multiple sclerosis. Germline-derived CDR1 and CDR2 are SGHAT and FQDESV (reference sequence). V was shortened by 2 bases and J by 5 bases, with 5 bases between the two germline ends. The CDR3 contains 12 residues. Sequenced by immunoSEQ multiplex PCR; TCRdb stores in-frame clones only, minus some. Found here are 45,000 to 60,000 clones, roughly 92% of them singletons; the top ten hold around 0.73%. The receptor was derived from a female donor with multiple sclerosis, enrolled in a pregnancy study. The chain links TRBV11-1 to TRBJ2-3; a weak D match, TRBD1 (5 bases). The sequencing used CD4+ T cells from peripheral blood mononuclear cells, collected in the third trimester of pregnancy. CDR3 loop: CASSLQGDTQYF. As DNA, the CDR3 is TGTGCCAGCAGCTTACAGGGAGATACGCAGTATTTT.